A single sample gave rise to the 17 T cell receptor beta chains below, sequenced in a study of control samples from healthy donors and cancer patients. Clones were read by immunoSEQ multiplex PCR, and TCRdb kept only the in-frame ones, dropping some. The sample comprises about 130,000 clones, 75% to 95% of which are singletons, and more than 2% rests with the top ten. The sequenced sample was blood. These receptors all stem from a young man in good health.

The chain couples TRBV5-6 to TRBJ1-3; D perhaps matches TRBD1 (6 bases). Germline loops: CDR1 SGHDT, CDR2 YYEEEE. Between the trimmed V and J ends, which lost 6 bases and 3 bases, there was a span of 22 bases. The CDR3 consists of 17 residues. Here the CDR3 reads CASTMLSPGEIGNTIYF. The CDR3 bases are TGTGCCAGCACCATGCTTAGCCCAGGGGAAATTGGAAACACCATATATTTT.

The chain employs TRBV2 and TRBJ2-1; D is unresolved. Germline V gene data show CDR1 as SNHLY and CDR2 as FYNNEI. V dropped 5 bases and J dropped 3 bases, with 2 bases sitting between them. There are 11 residues in the CDR3. In nucleotides, the CDR3 is TGTGCCAGCAGTTACTACAATGAGCAGTTCTTC. Residues: CASSYYNEQFF.

The V call is TRBV28, the J call TRBJ1-3; no reliable D call. This CDR3 is built from 15 residues. Germline V CDR1 and CDR2: MDHEN, SYDVKM. The V and J ends lost 4 bases and 9 bases respectively, with 19 bases between them. The CDR3 DNA follows: TGTGCCAGCAGTTCTACACGGTTCGTAGGTAGCACCATATATTTT. Amino acid sequence: CASSSTRFVGSTIYF.

The genes are TRBV25-1 and TRBJ2-1; the match to TRBD2 covers 8 bases. The CDR3 contains 15 residues. Germline V gives CDR1 MGHDK, CDR2 SYGVNS. The junction had 8 bases not matched to a gene; V was cut back by 8 bases and J by 2 bases. In nucleotides, the CDR3 is TGTGCCAGCCACAACGCGGGAGGCCCCTACAATGAGCAGTTCTTC. It encodes CASHNAGGPYNEQFF.

The chain has TRBV3-1 (or the pseudogene TRBV3-2) and TRBJ2-3, with TRBD2 matching over 7 bases. Germline V CDR1 and CDR2: LGHDT, YNNKEL (reference sequence). The ends lost 0 bases at V and 8 bases at J; junction bases unmatched: 5. CDR3 length equals 14 residues. CDR3 protein: CASSQEEAGRTQYF. In DNA form, the CDR3 reads TGTGCCAGCAGCCAAGAGGAAGCGGGACGTACGCAGTATTTT.

This chain links TRBV10-2 with TRBJ2-7, with TRBD1 identical over 9 bases. Germline V gives CDR1 WSHSY, CDR2 SAAADI. The CDR3 loop spans 14 amino acids. Trimming took 6 bases from V and 2 from J; bases not matched to a gene: 5. CDR3 protein: CASRAGTGTYEQYF. The CDR3 DNA reads TGCGCCAGCAGAGCCGGGACAGGGACCTACGAGCAGTACTTC.

This CDR3 reads CASSRNTGSGGYTF. CDR3 DNA: TGCGCCAGCAGCCGTAATACAGGGAGCGGTGGCTACACCTTC. This chain joins TRBV5-1 and TRBJ1-2, with D possibly matching TRBD1 (6 bases). Germline values: CDR1 SGHRS, CDR2 YFSETQ. Trimming took 4 bases from V and 7 from J, leaving 17 bases between them. This CDR3 has 14 amino acids.

This chain joins TRBV7-9 and TRBJ2-1, with a possible D match to TRBD1 (6 bases). CDR1 is SEHNR and CDR2 is FQNEAQ in the germline V gene (reference sequence). The CDR3 has 12 residues. The ends were cut back, 4 bases at V and 9 bases at J, with 10 bases in the middle. The CDR3 DNA follows: TGTGCCAGCAGCTACAGGGAAGGTGAGCAGTTCTTC. It translates to CASSYREGEQFF. Looking up the rest from reference TRBV7-9 and TRBJ2-1 gives the full variable domain: DTGVSQNPRHKITKRGQNVTFRCDPISEHNRLYWYRQTLGQGPEFLTYFQNEAQLEKSRLLSDRFSAERPKGSFSTLEIQRTEQGDSAMYLCASSYREGEQFFGPGTRLTVL.

The chain combines TRBV28 with TRBJ1-5; D is perhaps TRBD1 (5 bases). V was shortened by 1 base and J by 3 bases, with 10 bases between the two germline ends. CDR1 and CDR2 from the germline V gene are MDHEN and SYDVKM. The CDR3 loop spans 15 amino acids. CDR3 nucleotide sequence: TGTGCCAGCAGTTTATTTGGGACCGACAATCAGCCCCAGCATTTT. Translating gives CASSLFGTDNQPQHF.

V is TRBV14 and J is TRBJ2-7, with no clear D. V lost 0 bases, J lost 4 bases, and 13 bases lay in between. The CDR3 sequence is 15 residues long. The germline CDR1 and CDR2 sequences are SGHDN and FVKESK. The CDR3 region is CASSQDHLGNYEQYF. The CDR3 DNA sequence: TGTGCCAGCAGCCAAGATCACCTGGGGAATTACGAGCAGTACTTC.

The V call is TRBV7-9, the J call TRBJ1-2; D perhaps matches TRBD1 (5 bases). Germline CDR1 reads SEHNR; CDR2 reads FQNEAQ (reference sequence). The CDR3 runs 16 residues. Trimming took off 1 base at V and 4 bases at J, with 16 bases between the two ends. CDR3 region: CASSLVWARDGYGYTF. In DNA, the CDR3 is TGTGCCAGCAGCTTAGTTTGGGCGAGGGACGGCTATGGCTACACCTTC.

The chain carries TRBV28 and TRBJ2-7; 10 bases line up with TRBD2. Germline CDR1 and CDR2: MDHEN and SYDVKM. Germline trimming cut 4 bases from V and 6 bases from J; bases unmatched to any gene: 12. The CDR3 consists of 16 residues. CDR3 coding DNA: TGTGCCAGCAGTTACTCTCCGCCAGCGGGGGGGCGCGAGCAGTACTTC. This encodes CASSYSPPAGGREQYF. Full variable domain (remainder filled in from reference TRBV28 and TRBJ2-7): DVKVTQSSRYLVKRTGEKVFLECVQDMDHENMFWYRQDPGLGLRLIYFSYDVKMKEKGDIPEGYSVSREKKERFSLILESASTNQTSMYLCASSYSPPAGGREQYFGPGTRLTVT.

The chain recombines TRBV7-9 with TRBJ2-7; D possibly corresponds to TRBD1 (5 bases). The germline gives CDR1 SEHNR, CDR2 FQNEAQ (reference sequence). V lost 1 base and J lost 2, with 12 bases in between. The CDR3 length is 15 residues. For the CDR3, the DNA is TGTGCCAGCAGCTTAGGGACATCTGCTGCCTACGAGCAGTACGTC. Translation gives CASSLGTSAAYEQYV.

The chain combines TRBV4-1 with TRBJ1-3; D may be TRBD1 (6 bases). Germline assignment: CDR1 MGHRA and CDR2 YSYEKL. The CDR3 length is 14 residues. Between the trimmed V and J ends, which lost 1 base and 2 bases, there was a span of 6 bases. CDR3 sequence reads: CASSQGTAGNTIYF. The CDR3 nucleotides are TGCGCCAGCAGCCAAGGGACAGCTGGAAACACCATATATTTT.

The gene calls are TRBV29-1 and TRBJ2-3, with 9 positions matching TRBD2. V gave up 4 bases and J gave up 2 bases; unmatched junction bases: 10. The CDR3 is 16 residues long. CDR1 is SQVTM, CDR2 ANQGSEA, per germline. The CDR3 sequence is CSVVSSGNGITDTQYF. The CDR3 nucleotides read TGCAGCGTTGTATCTAGCGGGAACGGGATCACAGATACGCAGTATTTT.

The chain uses TRBV19 and TRBJ1-1; D call uncertain. The CDR3 is 15 amino acids. In germline, CDR1 is LNHDA, CDR2 SQIVND (reference sequence). Deletions cut 0 bases from V and 1 base from J, with 9 bases between. The CDR3 reads CASSIDRGENTEAFF. The CDR3 bases are TGTGCCAGTAGTATAGATAGAGGAGAGAACACTGAAGCTTTCTTT.

This rearrangement joins TRBV6-2 or TRBV6-3 to TRBJ2-1; 7 nucleotides line up with TRBD2. The CDR3 extends over 16 amino acids. Germline V lookup: CDR1 MNHEY, CDR2 SVGEGT. V lost 0 bases to trimming and J lost 3 bases; unmatched junction nucleotides: 5. In nucleotides, the CDR3 is TGTGCCAGCAGTTACTCTGGGGGGGAGGGCTACAATGAGCAGTTCTTC. This codes for CASSYSGGEGYNEQFF.